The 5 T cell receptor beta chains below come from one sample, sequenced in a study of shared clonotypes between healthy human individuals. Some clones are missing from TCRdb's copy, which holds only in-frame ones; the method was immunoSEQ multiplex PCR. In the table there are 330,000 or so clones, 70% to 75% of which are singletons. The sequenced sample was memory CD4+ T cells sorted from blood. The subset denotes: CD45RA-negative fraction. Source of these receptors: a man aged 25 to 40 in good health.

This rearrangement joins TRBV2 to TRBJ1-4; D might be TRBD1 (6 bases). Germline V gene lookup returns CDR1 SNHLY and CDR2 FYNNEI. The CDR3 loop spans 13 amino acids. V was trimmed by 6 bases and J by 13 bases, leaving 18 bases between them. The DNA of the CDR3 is TGTGCCAGCAGCTCTGGTGGGGGGCAGCGACTGTTTTTT. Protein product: CASSSGGGQRLFF.

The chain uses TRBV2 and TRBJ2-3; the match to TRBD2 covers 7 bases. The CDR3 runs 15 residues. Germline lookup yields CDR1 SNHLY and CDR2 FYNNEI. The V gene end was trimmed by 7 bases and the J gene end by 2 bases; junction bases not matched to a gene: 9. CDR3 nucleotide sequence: TGTGCCAGCATTATTTTGGGGGGGTCCACAGATACGCAGTATTTT. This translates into CASIILGGSTDTQYF.

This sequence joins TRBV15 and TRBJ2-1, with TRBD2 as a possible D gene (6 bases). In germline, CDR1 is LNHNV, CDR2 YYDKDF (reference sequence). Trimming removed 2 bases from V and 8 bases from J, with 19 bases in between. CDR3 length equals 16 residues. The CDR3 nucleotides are TGTGCCACCAGCAGATGGGACTCAGTCGTTTCGGATGAGCAGTTCTTC. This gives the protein CATSRWDSVVSDEQFF.

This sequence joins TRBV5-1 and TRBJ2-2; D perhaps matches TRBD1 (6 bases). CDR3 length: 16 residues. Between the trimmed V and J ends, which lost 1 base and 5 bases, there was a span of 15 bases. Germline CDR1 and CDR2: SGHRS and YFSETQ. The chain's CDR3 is CASSLTGTQVTGELFF. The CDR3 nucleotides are TGCGCCAGCAGCTTGACCGGGACACAGGTGACCGGGGAGCTGTTTTTT.

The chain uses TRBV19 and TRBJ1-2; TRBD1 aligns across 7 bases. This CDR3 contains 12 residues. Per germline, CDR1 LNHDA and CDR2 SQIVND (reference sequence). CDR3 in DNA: TGTGCTCACTGGGACAGCAACTATGGCTACACCTTC. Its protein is CAHWDSNYGYTF. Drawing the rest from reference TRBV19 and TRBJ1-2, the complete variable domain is DGGITQSPKYLFRKEGQNVTLSCEQNLNHDAMYWYRQDPGQGLRLIYYSQIVNDFQKGDIAEGYSVSREKKESFPLTVTSAQKNPTAFYLCAHWDSNYGYTFGSGTRLTVV.